This T cell receptor beta chain was retrieved from a study of control samples from healthy donors and cancer patients. Produced via immunoSEQ multiplex PCR; TCRdb's table is partial and in-frame only. Counted here are 120,000 or so clones, approximately 92% occurring once; the ten biggest clones make up 0.5% to 0.7%. This CDR3 comprises 14 residues. The V gene's germline CDR1 is MNHEY and CDR2 SVGAGI. Between the trimmed V and J ends, which lost 7 bases and 1 base, there was a span of 12 bases. The receptor was derived from a man at least 80 years old with head and neck cancer. What was sequenced was PBMCs. The chain has TRBV6-5 and TRBJ2-3; maybe TRBD2 (7 bases). The CDR3 nucleotides read TGTGCCAGCACCTTAGGGGGGGGCACAGATACGCAGTATTTT. Translated, it gives CASTLGGGTDTQYF.